This T cell receptor (beta chain) was retrieved from a study of shared clonotypes between healthy human individuals (TCRdb year 2020). Background for the entire study: A couple of women and a few men aged 18 to 49 years were included in the cohort. For each donor, three plates each were used for CD4 naive and CD4 memory, two plates were used for CD8 naive, and one plate was used for CD8 memory. Blood TCR repertoires of a handful of healthy adults were deeply sequenced to estimate repertoire size and the extent of clonotype sharing between individuals. To increase sequencing depth and limit assay-specific biases, TCR repertoire library preparation and sequencing were carried out by different laboratories using diverse techniques. Leukapheresis yielded between about 0.85 and 10 billion PBMCs per donor.

Using the deep immunoSEQ assay, multiplex PCR amplified TCR CDR3 regions from genomic DNA. Extracted genomic DNA from each cell subset was distributed evenly across all wells of several immunoSEQ 96-well plates, and each plate was treated as a replicate. For sorted subsets, about 200 ng genomic DNA, equal to tens of thousands of T cell genomes, was loaded into each replicate PCR. Purified libraries were quantified with a Qubit 3.0 fluorometer, sized on a Bioanalyzer 2100, and re-quantified with the KAPA Library Quantification kit. Every immunoSEQ 96-well plate was sequenced on a dedicated single-read 150-cycle Illumina NextSeq 550 flow cell. As for how the authors treated the data: Because the immunoSEQ output included only junctional sequences and no quality scores, the filtering could not be the same as the filtering used for full-length reads. Sequences were annotated with PyIR, a Python wrapper for IgBLAST v1.9, and V/J genes and CDR3 were assigned using IMGT germline references. Reads were filtered out if the reads had weak V/J assignments (E-value above 1e-6), no CDR3, stop codons, out-of-frame junctions, or ambiguous translated residues. V3J clonotypes were defined as sequences sharing an identical inferred V gene, J gene, and CDR3 amino acid sequence. Percentage overlap between repertoires was calculated by dividing the number of shared unique clonotypes by the size of the smaller repertoire. Richness of each repertoire was evaluated using RTK rarefaction, the Chao1 estimator, and Recon v2.1 estimates of unobserved clonotypes. OLGA was used to compute generation probabilities for all TCRbeta clonotypes that the gDNA method yielded from a handful of donors. TCRdb retrieved this table from immuneACCESS and kept in-frame rearrangements only. Not all clones are present; in checked studies, unresolved V genes account for under half, and no reason is known for the remainder. V and J calls and clone size come straight from that table; D and trimming were deduced from the DNA. This sample is represented by around 690,000 clones; about 90% of them were singletons. The ten top clones hold 30% to 35% of the sample.

This clone was seen once. This receptor's antigen is unknown. The input lacks base qualities; no much larger clone sits a single base away. From its cysteine to its phenylalanine, the CDR3 spans 18 amino acids. CDR3 DNA is the only sequence kept; it has 54 bases, read in frame from the first base. CDR1 and CDR2 are drawn from the germline V gene (reference sequence): SEHNR, FQNEAQ. Trimming accounts for 0 bases at V and 1 base at J, while the number of junction bases matched to no gene is 4. Paper-wide results and their limitations: Pairwise subsampling indicated that sequencing depth was expected to affect the degree of clonotype sharing among donors. Incomplete sequencing was indicated by rarefaction of sorted-subset datasets, despite the large sequencing depth. Naive subsets generally had larger estimated clonotype richness than memory subsets did. Compared with non-shared clonotypes, the clonotypes found in all four sorted-subset donors had higher generation probabilities. Sampling was restricted to blood, and TCR repertoires in tissue are likely to differ from TCR repertoires in blood. Sharing across a few donors was observed for about 4.8% of naive CD4, over 3% of naive CD8, 2% to 2.5% of memory CD4, and over 0.3% of memory CD8 clonotypes. Because the study included only a small number of donors, the genetic and exposure-history diversity represented was limited.

Donors were healthy HIV-negative adults with no recently reported acute infections or vaccinations. All donors were Caucasian adults living in Nashville, Tennessee, USA. CD8 memory samples were composed of magnetically selected CD45RO+ cells combined with CCR7-negative CD45RA+ effector memory (TemRA) cells. Blood was collected by leukapheresis, and PBMCs were isolated by Ficoll-Histopaque density gradient centrifugation and then cryopreserved in liquid nitrogen vapor phase. Analytical flow cytometry was used to check the purity and quantity of every magnetically sorted T cell population. Each sorted fraction had its genomic DNA isolated and then quantified by UV absorbance on a Nanodrop 2000c.

Material for sequencing was memory CD8+ T cells from PBMCs. The cell subset or site label for this specimen denotes: CD45RO+ cells pooled with CCR7-negative TemRA cells. This receptor was taken from a man aged 18 to 29 in good health. Some clones in this sample may be carry-over from other donors' samples. This sequence uses TRBV7-9 and TRBJ2-1; TRBD2 agrees with 12 junctional bases. The CDR3 loop reads CASSLAGLAGQSYNEQFF. The DNA sequence is TGTGCCAGCAGCTTAGCGGGACTAGCGGGCCAATCCTACAATGAGCAGTTCTTC.